This entry concerns a single T cell receptor beta chain. What it recognizes is unknown. Looked up from germline, CDR1 is SGHTA and CDR2 is FQGTGA. The CDR3 loop spans 14 amino acids. Trimming stripped 3 bases from V and 4 bases from J, with 9 bases between. TCRdb re-derived calls from the 5' RACE reads in MiXCR, one entry per CDR3 protein. The table has fewer than 450,000 distinct CDR3 sequences, around 10% seen once; the top ten hold more than 15%. This entry comes from a study of T cells after yellow fever vaccination. Study-level results: CD4 and CD8 compartments shared a small share of clonotypes. The secondary response was weaker, and its peak arrived faster, on day 5 versus 15. Subsequent booster samples again held most clones from primary vaccination (96% CD4, about 90% CD8). Contaminating bulk clonotypes could be abundant in FACS-sorted repertoires.

Source: PBMCs, taken on the day of the first yellow fever vaccination. This clonotype was obtained from a man aged 18 to 30 who received the YFV17D yellow fever vaccine. The chain uses TRBV7-3 and TRBJ2-2, with D possibly TRBD2 on 5 matching bases. CDR3 nucleotide sequence: TGTGCCAGCAGCTTCGGCGGACTCACCGGGGAGCTGTTTTTT. Translating it yields CASSFGGLTGELFF.